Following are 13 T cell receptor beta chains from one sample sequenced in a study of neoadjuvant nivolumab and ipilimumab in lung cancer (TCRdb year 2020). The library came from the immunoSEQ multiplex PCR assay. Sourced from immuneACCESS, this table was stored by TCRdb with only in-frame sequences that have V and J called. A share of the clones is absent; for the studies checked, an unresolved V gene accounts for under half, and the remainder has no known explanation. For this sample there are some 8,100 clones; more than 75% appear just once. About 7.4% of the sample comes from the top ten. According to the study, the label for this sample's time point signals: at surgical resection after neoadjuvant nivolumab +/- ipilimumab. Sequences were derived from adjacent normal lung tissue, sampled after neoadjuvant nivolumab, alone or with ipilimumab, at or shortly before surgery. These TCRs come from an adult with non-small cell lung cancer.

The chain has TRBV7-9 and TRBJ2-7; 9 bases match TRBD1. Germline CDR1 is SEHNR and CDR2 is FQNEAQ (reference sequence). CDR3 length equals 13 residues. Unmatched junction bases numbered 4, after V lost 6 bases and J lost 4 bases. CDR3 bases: TGTGCCAGCAGTCCGGGACAGGGTTACGAGCAGTACTTC. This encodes CASSPGQGYEQYF.

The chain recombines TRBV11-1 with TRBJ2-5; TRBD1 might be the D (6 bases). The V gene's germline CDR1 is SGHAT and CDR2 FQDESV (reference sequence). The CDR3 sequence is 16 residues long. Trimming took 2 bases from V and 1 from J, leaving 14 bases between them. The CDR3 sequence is CASSLKQGPFQETQYF. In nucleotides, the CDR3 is TGTGCCAGCAGCTTAAAACAGGGCCCCTTCCAAGAGACCCAGTACTTC.

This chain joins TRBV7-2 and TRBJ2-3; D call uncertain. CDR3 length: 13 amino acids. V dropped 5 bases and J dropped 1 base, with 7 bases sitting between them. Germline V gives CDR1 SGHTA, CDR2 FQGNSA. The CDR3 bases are TGTGCCAGCAGCCCCTCACGCACAGATACGCAGTATTTT. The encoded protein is CASSPSRTDTQYF. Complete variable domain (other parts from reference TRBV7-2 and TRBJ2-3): GAGVSQSPSNKVTEKGKDVELRCDPISGHTALYWYRQSLGQGLEFLIYFQGNSAPDKSGLPSDRFSAERTGGSVSTLTIQRTQQEDSAVYLCASSPSRTDTQYFGPGTRLTVL.

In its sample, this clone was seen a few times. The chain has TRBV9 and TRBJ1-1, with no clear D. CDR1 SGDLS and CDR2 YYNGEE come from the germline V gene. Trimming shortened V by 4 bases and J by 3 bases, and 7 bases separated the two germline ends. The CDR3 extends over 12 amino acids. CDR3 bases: TGTGCCAGCAGCTCTCATGACACTGAAGCTTTCTTT. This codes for CASSSHDTEAFF.

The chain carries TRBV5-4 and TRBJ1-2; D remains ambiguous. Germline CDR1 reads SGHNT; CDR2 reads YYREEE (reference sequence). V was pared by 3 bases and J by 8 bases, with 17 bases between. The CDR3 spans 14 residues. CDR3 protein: CASSSTDVWGGYTF. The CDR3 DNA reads TGTGCCAGCAGCTCCACAGACGTTTGGGGAGGCTACACCTTC.

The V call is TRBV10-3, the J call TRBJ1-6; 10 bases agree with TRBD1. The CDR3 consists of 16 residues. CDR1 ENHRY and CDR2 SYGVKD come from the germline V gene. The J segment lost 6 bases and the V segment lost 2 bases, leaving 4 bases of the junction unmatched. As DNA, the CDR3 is TGTGCCATCAGTGAGGCGGGACAGGGGTCTAATTCACCCCTCCACTTT. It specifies CAISEAGQGSNSPLHF.

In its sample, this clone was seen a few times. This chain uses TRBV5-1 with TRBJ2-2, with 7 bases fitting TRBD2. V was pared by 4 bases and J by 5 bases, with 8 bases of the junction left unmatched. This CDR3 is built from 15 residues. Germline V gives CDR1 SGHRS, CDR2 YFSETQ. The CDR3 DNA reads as TGCGCCAGCAGCACCGGGACTATAACAACCGGGGAGCTGTTTTTT. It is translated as CASSTGTITTGELFF.

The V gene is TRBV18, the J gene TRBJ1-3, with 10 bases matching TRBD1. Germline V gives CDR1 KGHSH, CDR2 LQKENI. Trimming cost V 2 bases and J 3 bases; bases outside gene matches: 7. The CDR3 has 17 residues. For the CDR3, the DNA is TGTGCCAGCTCACCAAGAGGACAGGGGGACTTTGGAAACACCATATATTTT. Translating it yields CASSPRGQGDFGNTIYF.

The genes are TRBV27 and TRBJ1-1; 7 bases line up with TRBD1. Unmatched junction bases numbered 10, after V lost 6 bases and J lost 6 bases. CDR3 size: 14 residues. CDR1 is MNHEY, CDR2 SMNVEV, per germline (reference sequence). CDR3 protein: CASSTQGVGAEAFF. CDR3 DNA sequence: TGTGCCAGCAGCACGCAGGGGGTAGGGGCTGAAGCTTTCTTT.

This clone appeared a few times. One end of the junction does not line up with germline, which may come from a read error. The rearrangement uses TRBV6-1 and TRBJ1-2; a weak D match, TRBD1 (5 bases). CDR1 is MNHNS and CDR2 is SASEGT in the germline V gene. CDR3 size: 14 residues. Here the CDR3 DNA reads TGTGCCAGCAGCGAAGGCGTGGGGCTTTATGGCTACACCTTC. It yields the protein CASSEGVGLYGYTF.

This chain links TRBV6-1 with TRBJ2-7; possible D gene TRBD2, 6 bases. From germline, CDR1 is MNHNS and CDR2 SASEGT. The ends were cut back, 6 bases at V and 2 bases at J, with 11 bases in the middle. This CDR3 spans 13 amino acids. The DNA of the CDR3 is TGTGCCAGCAGAGTCGGGGGACCCTACGAGCAGTACTTC. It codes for CASRVGGPYEQYF.

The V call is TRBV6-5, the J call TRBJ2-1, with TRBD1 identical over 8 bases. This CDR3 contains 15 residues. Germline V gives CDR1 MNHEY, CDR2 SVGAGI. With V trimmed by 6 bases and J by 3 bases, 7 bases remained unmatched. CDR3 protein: CASSPGTGVYNEQFF. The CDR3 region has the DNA TGTGCCAGCAGCCCCGGGACAGGCGTCTACAATGAGCAGTTCTTC.

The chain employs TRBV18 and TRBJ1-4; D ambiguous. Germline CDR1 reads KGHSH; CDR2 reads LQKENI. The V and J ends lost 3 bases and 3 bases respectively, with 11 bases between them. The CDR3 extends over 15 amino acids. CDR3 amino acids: CASSPRETSNEKLFF. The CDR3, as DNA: TGTGCCAGCTCACCCCGCGAAACGTCTAATGAAAAACTGTTTTTT. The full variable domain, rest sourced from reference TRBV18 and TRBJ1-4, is NAGVMQNPRHLVRRRGQEARLRCSPMKGHSHVYWYRQLPEEGLKFMVYLQKENIIDESGMPKERFSAEFPKEGPSILRIQQVVRGDSAAYFCASSPRETSNEKLFFGSGTQLSVL.